This is a list of T cell receptor beta chains from one sample in a study of CD8 T cells in ankylosing spondylitis. One entry per CDR3 protein results from TCRdb running MiXCR on the 5' RACE reads. The data hold 200,000 to 250,000 distinct CDR3 sequences, with approximately 20% observed a single time. Specimen: blood, either unsorted or a sorted T cell fraction (not recorded which). These receptors were collected from a male donor with ankylosing spondylitis. CDR3s include the opening cysteine and the closing phenylalanine or tryptophan. D genes are given only for firm matches. Some rows mark clone size as missing; the rest say once, few, many or name a class of expanded clone.

d_call	j_call	v_call	clone_size	cdr3_nt	cdr3_aa
TRBD1	TRBJ1-5	TRBV23-1	-	TGCGCCAGCAGTCAACGGGACAGAAAGGCCGGAGGTCAGCCCCAGCATTTT	CASSQRDRKAGGQPQHF
-	TRBJ2-3	TRBV5-1	many	TGCGCCAGCAGCACAACAGGGTCTGCCCCTAGCACAGATACGCAGTATTTT	CASSTTGSAPSTDTQYF
-	TRBJ1-4	TRBV19	-	TGTGCCAGTAGGGCGTCTGGAGCTAATGAAAAACTGTTTTTT	CASRASGANEKLFF
-	TRBJ1-1	TRBV27	-	TGTGCCAGCAGACGCGGGATCCAGTTGATGAACACTGAAGCTTTCTTT	CASRRGIQLMNTEAFF
-	TRBJ2-5	TRBV12-3/TRBV12-4	-	TGTGCCAGCAGTTTAGGTCCAGGGACTTTGGCTGAGACCCAGTACTTC	CASSLGPGTLAETQYF
TRBD2	TRBJ2-3	TRBV5-1	few	TGCGCCAGCAGCCCCGCCATTAGCGGGGATACGCAGTATTTT	CASSPAISGDTQYF
-	TRBJ1-5	TRBV4-1	-	TGCGCCAGCAGCCAAGACTACTTGACAGGCGCTTCCACTTATCCATGGCCCAATCAGCCCCAGCATTTT	CASSQDYLTGASTYPWPNQPQHF
-	TRBJ1-1	TRBV5-1	many	TGCGCCAGCAGCTTGGTTGGGACTGAAGCTTTCTTT	CASSLVGTEAFF
-	TRBJ1-5	TRBV12-3/TRBV12-4	few	TGTGCCAGCAGTTTAGCGCCGGCGCAGCCCCAGCATTTT	CASSLAPAQPQHF
-	TRBJ1-5	TRBV4-1	-	TGCGCCAGCAGCCCCCAACAAGGACTAGTGGTTCAGCCCCAGCATTTT	CASSPQQGLVVQPQHF
TRBD2	TRBJ2-7	TRBV30	-	TGTGCCTGGAGTCATAGCGGGGGACCCTACGAGCAGTACTTC	CAWSHSGGPYEQYF
-	TRBJ2-2	TRBV28	many	TGTGCCAGCCAAGTTAGCGGAACGCACACCGGGGAGCTGTTTTTT	CASQVSGTHTGELFF
-	TRBJ2-3	TRBV29-1	-	TGCAGCGTTGAAAACAACGCAAGGACAGATACGCAGTATTTT	CSVENNARTDTQYF
-	TRBJ2-3	TRBV7-2	few	TGTGCCAGCAGCTTAGTCTGGATGACAGGCACAGATACGCAGTATTTT	CASSLVWMTGTDTQYF
-	TRBJ2-1	TRBV7-9	-	TGTGCCAGCAGCTTACTTACCTCCGCAGCCTACAATGAGCAGTTCTTC	CASSLLTSAAYNEQFF
-	TRBJ2-3	TRBV5-6	-	TGTGCCAGCAGCTTGGGAGGGGATTTGACAGATACGCAGTATTTT	CASSLGGDLTDTQYF
-	TRBJ2-1	TRBV5-1	few	TGCGCCAGCAGCTTGGGCCATGAGCAGTTCTTC	CASSLGHEQFF
-	TRBJ2-7	TRBV5-6	-	TGTGCCAGCAGCCCGATATCCACCTACGAGCAGTACTTC	CASSPISTYEQYF
TRBD2	TRBJ2-1	TRBV19	few	TGTGCCAGTAGTATAGTAGCGGGAGGTCCCTACAATGAGCAGTTCTTC	CASSIVAGGPYNEQFF
TRBD1	TRBJ1-2	TRBV20-1	-	TGCAGTGCTAGAGATCATCTTGGCGGGACAGGAAAGATCTATGGCTACACCTTC	CSARDHLGGTGKIYGYTF
TRBD1	TRBJ2-2	TRBV6-5	few	TGTGCCAGCAGTTACTCGCAGGGACAGTTAATCGGGGAGCTGTTTTTT	CASSYSQGQLIGELFF
-	TRBJ2-7	TRBV20-1	-	TGCAGTGCTGCGACCGGGATCTCCTACGAGCAGTACTTC	CSAATGISYEQYF
-	TRBJ2-3	TRBV15	-	TGTGCCACCAGCCCGGGAATCGGGGATACGCAGTATTTT	CATSPGIGDTQYF
-	TRBJ2-3	TRBV15	few	TGTGCCACCAGCACAGAGATCGCAGGGGATGGGGATACGCAGTATTTT	CATSTEIAGDGDTQYF
-	TRBJ2-4	TRBV2	-	TGTGCCTGGGTCGACGTCAACATTCAGTACTTC	CAWVDVNIQYF
-	TRBJ2-7	TRBV20-1	-	TGCAGTGCTAGTGTCGGGATGACCTACGAGCAGTACTTC	CSASVGMTYEQYF
-	TRBJ2-3	TRBV27	-	TGTGCCAGCAGTTCAGCGCCCCCTAGCACAGATACACAGTATTTT	CASSSAPPSTDTQYF
-	TRBJ2-1	TRBV28	few	TGTGCCAGCAGGTCGGTGGGAACCTACAATGAGCAGTTCTTC	CASRSVGTYNEQFF
-	TRBJ2-7	TRBV5-6	-	TGTGCCAGCAGCTTGGGTGTAGCGGATAGCTACGAGCAGTACTTC	CASSLGVADSYEQYF
TRBD2	TRBJ2-7	TRBV27	-	TGTGCCAGCAGTTTATCGGGACTAGCGGTTTACGAGCAGTACTTC	CASSLSGLAVYEQYF
TRBD1	TRBJ1-5	TRBV19	few	TGTGCCAGCCAAGGACAGGGTTGGAATCAGCCCCAGCATTTT	CASQGQGWNQPQHF
-	TRBJ1-6	TRBV5-5	-	TGTGCCAGCAGCTTGGGGGCAGGCCAAAGTTCACCCCTCCACTTT	CASSLGAGQSSPLHF
-	TRBJ1-3	TRBV27	few	TGTGCCACCATGGGGGCATCGGGAAACACCATATATTTT	CATMGASGNTIYF
TRBD1	TRBJ1-4	TRBV27	-	TGTGCCAGCAGTTTTGTCCCGGGACAGGGCCAAGGGGAAAAACTGTTTTTT	CASSFVPGQGQGEKLFF
TRBD1	TRBJ1-1	TRBV5-1	once	TGCGCCAGCAGCTTGGCCGACAGGGATGGAACTGAAGCTTTCTTT	CASSLADRDGTEAFF
-	TRBJ2-1	TRBV5-8	-	TGTGCCAGCAGCCACGGGGTGGGAGTAATATACAATGAGCAGTTCTTC	CASSHGVGVIYNEQFF
-	TRBJ2-2	TRBV12-3/TRBV12-4	few	TGTGCCAGCAGTTTCTCACCCGGGGAGCTGTTTTTT	CASSFSPGELFF
-	TRBJ1-1	TRBV6-2/TRBV6-3	-	TGTGCCAGCAGTTACTTCGGTACGAACACTGAAGCTTTCTTT	CASSYFGTNTEAFF
-	TRBJ2-7	TRBV7-8	-	TGTGCCAGCAGCCAGACAGTATACGAGCAGTACTTC	CASSQTVYEQYF
-	TRBJ2-3	TRBV27	-	TGTGCCAGCAGTTTATCAACGGGTGAACAAGATACGCAGTATTTT	CASSLSTGEQDTQYF
-	TRBJ1-2	TRBV12-3/TRBV12-4	many	TGTGCCAGCACCACTAACTGGGGGCAGGGGTCCAACTATGGCTACACCTTC	CASTTNWGQGSNYGYTF
TRBD1	TRBJ1-2	TRBV5-6	-	TGTGCCAGCGGATGGACAGGTTCCCAGTTTCTCTTC	CASGWTGSQFLF
TRBD1	TRBJ2-1	TRBV30	-	TGTGCCTGGAGTGAGGGGACAGGGGGTTTACAGTTCTTC	CAWSEGTGGLQFF
TRBD2	TRBJ2-1	TRBV30	-	TGTGCCTGGAGTGGAGCGGGACTAGCTCTCGATGAGCAGTTCTTC	CAWSGAGLALDEQFF
-	TRBJ1-1	TRBV20-1	few	TGCAGTGCTAGAGACAGGGATACGAACACTGAAGCTTTCTTT	CSARDRDTNTEAFF
-	TRBJ2-3	TRBV24-1	few	TGTGCCACCAGTGGGGTTGAGGGAGAGACAGATACGCAGTATTTT	CATSGVEGETDTQYF
TRBD2	TRBJ2-2	TRBV12-3/TRBV12-4	many	TGTGCCAGCAGTTTAATGGCTAGCGGGAGTACCGGGGAGCTGTTTTTT	CASSLMASGSTGELFF
-	TRBJ2-7	TRBV7-8	-	TGTGCCAGCAGCTTGTATCTGAACGAGCAGTACTTC	CASSLYLNEQYF
TRBD1	TRBJ1-5	TRBV27	few	TGTGCCAGCAGTCTGGTTCAGGGGGTTCAGCCCCAGCATTTT	CASSLVQGVQPQHF
-	TRBJ2-5	TRBV27	few	TGTGCCAGCAGTCCATTGTACCAAGAGACCCAGTACTTC	CASSPLYQETQYF
TRBD1	TRBJ2-1	TRBV6-2/TRBV6-3	few	TGTGCCAGCAGTTGGGGACAGGCTTCCTACAATGAGCAGTTCTTC	CASSWGQASYNEQFF
TRBD2	TRBJ2-7	TRBV7-9	few	TGTGCCAGCAGCTTAGTCGGTAGCGGGGGCTCCTACGAGCAGTACTTC	CASSLVGSGGSYEQYF
-	TRBJ2-7	TRBV10-3	few	TGTGCCGCCAGCCGTCCCGAGAACTCCTACGAGCAGTACTTC	CAASRPENSYEQYF
-	TRBJ2-7	TRBV12-3/TRBV12-4	few	TGTGCCAGCAGCCACCCCCTCGCGGCTTTCGGGGGGCAGTACTTC	CASSHPLAAFGGQYF
-	TRBJ2-7	TRBV6-6	many	TGTGCCAGCATTGGAGGGCAACGGGAGCAGTACTTC	CASIGGQREQYF
-	TRBJ2-7	TRBV4-3	few	TGCGCCAGCAGCCAAGATCGGGGGGACAACTCCTACGAGCAGTACTTC	CASSQDRGDNSYEQYF
TRBD2	TRBJ2-1	TRBV4-3	few	TGCGCCAGCAGCCCCTTAGCGGGAGGGCCCTATGAGCAGTTCTTC	CASSPLAGGPYEQFF
-	TRBJ2-7	TRBV27	few	TGTGCCAGCAGTTACGGGGGTGGCCACGAGCAGTACTTC	CASSYGGGHEQYF
-	TRBJ2-6	TRBV29-1	-	TGCAGCGTTCCCCGGGACTTACACTCTGGGGCCAACGTCCTGACTTTC	CSVPRDLHSGANVLTF
-	TRBJ1-2	TRBV4-1	-	TGCGCCAGCAGCCAAGATCAAGGCAGACGTGACTATGGCTACACCTTC	CASSQDQGRRDYGYTF